This TCR beta chain was found in a study of blood T cells in healthy people across ages. A sample-barcoded 5' primer and a J-beta primer mix were used in a second PCR of roughly 6 to 12 cycles. TCRdb redid the calling of the 5' RACE reads with MiXCR, one entry per CDR3 protein. Among 650,000 to 1,000,000 distinct CDR3 sequences, about half were seen once, and the ten largest hold 15% to 20%. This clonotype has only a few counts. CDR3 length: 14 amino acids. The V gene lost 4 bases and the J gene lost 4 bases, with 12 bases spanning the gap. Germline CDR1 reads SGHTA; CDR2 reads FQGTGA. This receptor was identified in a man of 80 years or more in good health. The sequencing input was blood. The J gene is TRBJ2-3, the V gene TRBV7-3; D not certain. The CDR3 sequence is CASSSNPSADTQYF. Here the CDR3 DNA reads TGTGCCAGCAGCTCCAACCCGAGCGCAGATACGCAGTATTTT.